The text below deals with one T cell receptor (beta chain). Its cognate antigen is unknown. The entry originates in a study of beta chain features in type 1 diabetes. General observations from the study: Among all four CD4+ subsets, Type 1 diabetes patients had TCRB CDR3s that were moderately but significantly shorter. Across patients, naive, central memory and Treg TCRB repertoires exhibited apparently greater similarity than was observed across healthy donors.

The CDR3 has 18 amino acids. CDR1 and CDR2 from the germline V gene are SEHNR and FQNEAQ (reference sequence). The V segment lost 5 bases and the J segment 5 bases; nucleotides outside the gene matches: 17. The whole isolated RNA underwent reverse transcription, so sequencing captured expressed TCRB transcripts. The assay was immunoSEQ multiplex PCR, and TCRdb's table has in-frame clones only and misses some. The repertoire holds about 15,000 clones, with around 76% as singletons. Sequenced input: stem cell memory CD4+ T cells from blood. The receptor comes from a young woman with type 1 diabetes. The rearrangement links TRBV7-9 to TRBJ1-5, with TRBD1 matching 8 bases. CDR3 nucleotides: TGTGCCAGCAGCGCCCCCGGTTGGTGGGACAGGCGGGATCAGCCCCAGCATTTT. This gives the protein CASSAPGWWDRRDQPQHF. The full variable domain, rest sourced from reference TRBV7-9 and TRBJ1-5, is DTGVSQNPRHKITKRGQNVTFRCDPISEHNRLYWYRQTLGQGPEFLTYFQNEAQLEKSRLLSDRFSAERPKGSFSTLEIQRTEQGDSAMYLCASSAPGWWDRRDQPQHFGDGTRLSIL.